This entry lists 26 T cell receptor beta chains sequenced from one sample in a study of blood T cell repertoires in COVID-19. Sequencing used immunoSEQ multiplex PCR; TCRdb keeps in-frame clones, though not all of them. The data contain around 310,000 clones, about nine tenths of them singletons. Input material: peripheral blood. The receptor set was obtained from a woman in her sixties or seventies with acute or convalescent COVID-19.

The rearrangement links TRBV9 to TRBJ1-3, with a possible D match to TRBD1 (5 bases). Germline V lookup: CDR1 SGDLS, CDR2 YYNGEE. Trimming took off 4 bases at V and 0 bases at J, with 14 bases between the two ends. CDR3 length: 16 residues. The CDR3 reads CASSPAGLLSGNTIYF. The CDR3 region has the DNA TGTGCCAGCAGCCCGGCGGGACTACTCTCTGGAAACACCATATATTTT.

The chain uses TRBV19 and TRBJ2-1; TRBD2 aligns across 10 bases. The CDR3 loop spans 19 amino acids. The germline gives CDR1 LNHDA, CDR2 SQIVND (reference sequence). After removal of 4 bases from V and 3 bases from J, the junction contained 15 bases not matched to a gene. As DNA, the CDR3 is TGTGCCAGTAGTAAACGGGGACAGGCGACTAGCGGGTACTACAATGAGCAGTTCTTC. This gives the protein CASSKRGQATSGYYNEQFF.

The chain recombines TRBV4-1 with TRBJ1-4; 7 bases are a match to TRBD1. Germline V lookup: CDR1 MGHRA, CDR2 YSYEKL. The CDR3 totals 14 residues. With 7 bases clipped from V and 7 bases from J, the junction kept 9 bases outside the gene matches. The CDR3 protein is CASKQTGMVEKLFF. The CDR3 DNA reads TGCGCCAGCAAACAGACAGGGATGGTTGAAAAACTGTTTTTT.

This rearrangement joins TRBV9 to TRBJ1-3, with D unresolved. V was cut by 2 bases and J by 2 bases, with 14 bases left in between. The germline gives CDR1 SGDLS, CDR2 YYNGEE. The CDR3 is 16 amino acids. The CDR3 sequence is CASSVSSGDAGNTIYF. In DNA, the CDR3 is TGTGCCAGCAGCGTCAGCTCGGGAGACGCTGGAAACACCATATATTTT.

The chain recombines TRBV9 with TRBJ1-4, with D perhaps matching TRBD1 (5 bases). V shed 1 base and J shed 8 bases, with 18 bases lying between them. CDR1 and CDR2 from the germline V gene are SGDLS and YYNGEE. CDR3 length equals 16 residues. CDR3 amino acids: CASSVQARRGLEKLFF. CDR3 in DNA: TGTGCCAGCAGCGTACAGGCGAGGAGGGGTCTAGAAAAACTGTTTTTT.

The chain carries TRBV6-4 and TRBJ2-1; possible D gene TRBD1, 5 bases. CDR1 and CDR2 (germline): MRHNA, SNTAGT. The V and J ends lost 4 bases and 7 bases respectively, with 5 bases between them. The CDR3 covers 11 residues. CDR3 sequence (DNA): TGTGCCAGCAGTGCAGGGAATGAGCAGTTCTTC. Its translation is CASSAGNEQFF.

This chain connects TRBV7-3 to TRBJ2-1; D is undetermined. Germline values: CDR1 SGHTA, CDR2 FQGTGA. The CDR3 is 12 amino acids. Trimming took off 2 bases at V and 6 bases at J, with 5 bases between the two ends. DNA for the CDR3: TGTGCCAGCAGCTTAGTGGCCAATGAGCAGTTCTTC. Translated: CASSLVANEQFF.

V and J are TRBV12-5 and TRBJ2-3; 11 bases map to TRBD2. Per the germline V gene, CDR1 is LGHNT and CDR2 is FRNRAP. The CDR3 is 15 amino acids. The V and J ends lost 6 bases and 3 bases, in that order; junction bases with no gene match: 5. Here the CDR3 reads CASGPSGRNTDTQYF. The CDR3 nucleotides are TGTGCTAGTGGCCCTAGCGGGAGGAATACAGATACGCAGTATTTT. Together with reference TRBV12-5 and TRBJ2-3, the CDR3 gives the full variable domain: DARVTQTPRHKVTEMGQEVTMRCQPILGHNTVFWYRQTMMQGLELLAYFRNRAPLDDSGMPKDRFSAEMPDATLATLKIQPSEPRDSAVYFCASGPSGRNTDTQYFGPGTRLTVL.

The count of this clone is one. This chain connects TRBV7-3 to TRBJ1-6; a possible D gene is TRBD1 (6 bases). This CDR3 spans 15 amino acids. Germline CDR1 is SGHTA and CDR2 is FQGTGA. The ends were cut back, 4 bases at V and 7 bases at J, with 14 bases in the middle. The CDR3 reads CASSSSGATNSPLHF. The DNA for the CDR3 is TGTGCCAGCAGCTCATCAGGGGCCACCAATTCACCCCTCCACTTT.

The chain couples TRBV6-2 or TRBV6-3 to TRBJ1-5; the match to TRBD1 covers 10 bases. The CDR3 is 15 amino acids. Germline lookup yields CDR1 MNHEY and CDR2 SVGEGT. The V gene end was trimmed by 6 bases and the J gene end by 7 bases; junction bases not matched to a gene: 9. CDR3 DNA sequence: TGTGCCAGCAGCGATCCGGGACAGGGGATACAGCCCCAGCATTTT. Amino acids: CASSDPGQGIQPQHF.

This clone was seen a few times. The chain uses TRBV9 and TRBJ2-3; D not certain. The germline gives CDR1 SGDLS, CDR2 YYNGEE. CDR3 size: 15 residues. Trimming removed 4 bases at V and 2 bases at J, with 14 bases between. The CDR3 DNA is TGTGCCAGCAGCCCAAGTAGTCTGATCACAGATACGCAGTATTTT. Its translation: CASSPSSLITDTQYF.

V usage is TRBV3-1 (or the pseudogene TRBV3-2) and J usage is TRBJ2-7, with 12 bases identical to TRBD1. The CDR3 runs to 14 residues. The J segment lost 7 bases and the V segment lost 5 bases, leaving 6 bases of the junction unmatched. Germline V gene lookup returns CDR1 LGHDT and CDR2 YNNKEL (reference sequence). The CDR3 reads CASSWGQGAREQYF. The DNA of the CDR3 is TGTGCCAGCAGCTGGGGACAGGGGGCGAGGGAGCAGTACTTC.

The chain combines TRBV28 with TRBJ1-3; 7 bases line up with TRBD1. J was trimmed by 0 bases and V by 4 bases; bases with no gene match: 3. CDR3 size: 15 residues. Germline CDR1 MDHEN, CDR2 SYDVKM. The CDR3 bases are TGTGCCAGCAGTTCCACAGGGGTCTCTGGAAACACCATATATTTT. This encodes CASSSTGVSGNTIYF. The whole variable domain, remainder taken from reference TRBV28 and TRBJ1-3, is DVKVTQSSRYLVKRTGEKVFLECVQDMDHENMFWYRQDPGLGLRLIYFSYDVKMKEKGDIPEGYSVSREKKERFSLILESASTNQTSMYLCASSSTGVSGNTIYFGEGSWLTVV.

The chain recombines TRBV5-5 with TRBJ1-2, with 8 nucleotides matching TRBD1. V lost 0 bases and J lost 2; bases outside the gene matches: 6. Germline V lookup: CDR1 SGHKS, CDR2 YYEKEE (reference sequence). The CDR3 has 16 residues. The CDR3 protein is CASSLEGQGANYGYTF. CDR3 DNA sequence: TGTGCCAGCAGCTTGGAAGGACAGGGCGCCAACTATGGCTACACCTTC.

The chain couples TRBV27 to TRBJ1-2; a weak D match, TRBD1 (6 bases). With 7 bases removed from V and 4 bases from J, the gap between germline ends came to 13 bases. CDR1 is MNHEY, CDR2 SMNVEV, per germline (reference sequence). This CDR3 comprises 13 residues. CDR3 sequence reads: CASKRGQAYGYTF. The CDR3 region has the DNA TGTGCCAGCAAGCGGGGGCAGGCCTATGGCTACACCTTC.

The rearrangement uses TRBV6-6 and TRBJ1-2; TRBD1 might be the D (5 bases). Germline V gives CDR1 MNHNY, CDR2 SVGAGI (reference sequence). The CDR3 has 11 amino acids. Deletions cut 9 bases from V and 7 bases from J, with 12 bases between. The CDR3 here is CASGGGFGYTF. DNA of the CDR3: TGTGCCAGTGGGGGGGGGTTTGGCTACACCTTC.

The rearrangement uses TRBV4-3 and TRBJ2-1, with 8 nucleotides matching TRBD2. CDR3 length: 18 amino acids. V shed 0 bases, J shed 10 bases, and the junction held 17 bases outside the gene matches. Germline V gene data show CDR1 as LGHNA and CDR2 as YSLEER. The CDR3 is CASSQDGGEAGEGCEQFF. The CDR3 nucleotides are TGCGCCAGCAGCCAAGACGGTGGGGAAGCGGGAGAAGGCTGCGAGCAGTTCTTC.

The chain links TRBV6-5 to TRBJ1-5; D not certain. V lost 6 bases, J lost 0 bases, and 9 bases lay in between. The germline V gene encodes CDR1 MNHEY and CDR2 SVGAGI. The CDR3 consists of 14 residues. The CDR3 nucleotides read TGTGCCAGCAGAAGCCGTTATAGCAATCAGCCCCAGCATTTT. It specifies CASRSRYSNQPQHF.

The V and J genes are TRBV5-5 and TRBJ1-2; D is undetermined. The V gene's germline CDR1 is SGHKS and CDR2 YYEKEE (reference sequence). This CDR3 has 13 residues. The V and J ends lost 4 bases and 2 bases respectively, with 9 bases between them. For the CDR3, the DNA is TGTGCCAGCAGCACACAAATAAACTATGGCTACACCTTC. The encoded protein is CASSTQINYGYTF. Full variable domain (outside the CDR3, taken from reference TRBV5-5 and TRBJ1-2): DAGVTQSPTHLIKTRGQQVTLRCSPISGHKSVSWYQQVLGQGPQFIFQYYEKEERGRGNFPDRFSARQFPNYSSELNVNALLLGDSALYLCASSTQINYGYTFGSGTRLTVV.

J is TRBJ1-1 and V is TRBV11-3, with no clear D. Germline-derived CDR1 and CDR2 are SGHNT and YENEEA. V lost 6 bases and J lost 1, with 9 bases in between. This CDR3 has 13 residues. CDR3 residues: CASSYSQNTEAFF. CDR3 nucleotide sequence: TGTGCCAGCAGTTACAGCCAGAACACTGAAGCTTTCTTT.

The chain combines TRBV2 with TRBJ2-1; possible D gene TRBD2, 5 bases. The CDR3 spans 15 residues. The ends were cut back, 8 bases at V and 4 bases at J, with 18 bases in the middle. CDR1 is SNHLY, CDR2 FYNNEI, per germline. CDR3 sequence: CASPRGSSFYNEQFF. DNA for the CDR3: TGTGCCAGCCCCCGTGGGAGTTCCTTTTACAATGAGCAGTTCTTC. Complete variable domain (other parts from reference TRBV2 and TRBJ2-1): EPEVTQTPSHQVTQMGQEVILRCVPISNHLYFYWYRQILGQKVEFLVSFYNNEISEKSEIFDDQFSVERPDGSNFTLKIRSTKLEDSAMYFCASPRGSSFYNEQFFGPGTRLTVL.

The genes are TRBV18 and TRBJ2-1; TRBD1 matches 12 bases. V dropped 6 bases and J dropped 6; count of bases not matched to a gene: 6. Germline-derived CDR1 and CDR2 are KGHSH and LQKENI. The CDR3 covers 15 residues. CDR3 coding DNA: TGTGCCAGCTCCCGAGGGACAGGGGGCCTCAATGAGCAGTTCTTC. Its protein product is CASSRGTGGLNEQFF.

The V and J genes are TRBV24-1 and TRBJ2-3; TRBD2 might be the D (6 bases). The germline gives CDR1 KGHDR, CDR2 SFDVKD. This CDR3 spans 16 amino acids. V lost 1 base and J lost 2, with 12 bases in between. For the CDR3, the DNA is TGTGCCACCAGTGATTTCTTGGCGGGGACCACAGATACGCAGTATTTT. Protein product: CATSDFLAGTTDTQYF.

This rearrangement joins TRBV24-1 to TRBJ2-5; tentative D call: TRBD1 (6 bases). Trimming stripped 7 bases from V and 4 bases from J, with 18 bases between. The germline V gene has CDR1 KGHDR and CDR2 SFDVKD. The CDR3 extends over 15 amino acids. The CDR3 DNA follows: TGTGCCACCAGGAACTCAGGGGCAGCAGGAGAGACCCAGTACTTC. Its translation is CATRNSGAAGETQYF.

The chain recombines TRBV5-1 with TRBJ2-7, with TRBD1 matching over 10 bases. CDR3 length: 14 residues. Germline assignment: CDR1 SGHRS and CDR2 YFSETQ. The J segment lost 4 bases and the V segment lost 6 bases, leaving 7 bases of the junction unmatched. DNA of the CDR3: TGCGCCAGCAACCAAGGGACAGGGGAATACGAGCAGTACTTC. This gives the protein CASNQGTGEYEQYF.

The chain combines TRBV18 with TRBJ1-6; the D gene is possibly TRBD1 (6 bases). This CDR3 is built from 14 residues. Germline V gene sequence: CDR1 KGHSH, CDR2 LQKENI. The V gene lost 4 bases and the J gene lost 8 bases, with 12 bases spanning the gap. In DNA, the CDR3 is TGTGCCAGCTCACTTAGCAGGGGCGATTCACCCCTCCACTTT. This sequence encodes CASSLSRGDSPLHF.